This T cell receptor beta chain was identified during a study of cytomegalovirus exposure and HLA in healthy donors. Study-level points and caveats: Only CMV serostatus was available as immune exposure information.

Turning to this clone: What it recognizes is unknown.

60 Vbeta and 13 Jbeta primers were used in PCR. Clones were sequenced by immunoSEQ multiplex PCR, and TCRdb holds only the in-frame ones, with some missing. The repertoire has some 200,000 clones, approximately 84% of them found once; the top ten carry less than 4.5%. The CDR3 spans 13 residues. Germline V gene data show CDR1 as KGHSH and CDR2 as LQKENI. V lost 6 bases, J lost 5 bases, and 10 bases lay in between. Sequencing input: PBMCs. This receptor was taken from a man aged 45-65 years in good health and CMV-seronegative. The chain has TRBV18 and TRBJ1-4; D perhaps matches TRBD1 (5 bases). The CDR3 sequence is CASSRGINEKLFF. The CDR3 region has the DNA TGTGCCAGCTCCCGGGGGATAAATGAAAAACTGTTTTTT.